The 6 T cell receptor beta chains below all came from one sample that was sequenced in a study of blood T cell repertoires in COVID-19. TCRdb keeps only in-frame clones here, not all; method: immunoSEQ multiplex PCR. Of under 150,000 clones in the sample, around nine tenths were seen once. The sequencing input was peripheral blood. The receptors come from a man over 45 with active or convalescent COVID-19.

A single count supports this clone. The chain joins TRBV28 to TRBJ1-2; perhaps TRBD1 as D (6 bases). The CDR3 length is 16 residues. With 6 bases removed from V and 7 bases from J, the gap between germline ends came to 24 bases. Germline CDR1 MDHEN, CDR2 SYDVKM. In DNA, the CDR3 is TGTGCCAGCAGGGGTGCGACAGGTTCAAGTGTAGGTGGCTACACCTTC. Translating gives CASRGATGSSVGGYTF.

The gene calls are TRBV19 and TRBJ2-1, with 10 bases identical to TRBD2. This CDR3 has 14 amino acids. With V trimmed by 10 bases and J by 3 bases, 6 bases remained unmatched. In germline, CDR1 is LNHDA, CDR2 SQIVND (reference sequence). The CDR3: CATLAGAGYNEQFF. DNA for the CDR3: TGTGCCACCCTAGCGGGAGCCGGCTACAATGAGCAGTTCTTC.

V and J are TRBV3-1 (or the pseudogene TRBV3-2) and TRBJ2-7, with D unclear. CDR3 length: 14 residues. The germline V gene has CDR1 LGHDT and CDR2 YNNKEL (reference sequence). V lost 1 base to trimming and J lost 3 bases, with 10 bases between them. The CDR3 DNA reads TGTGCCAGCAGCCAAGGGAGTGAAGGCTACGAGCAGTACTTC. Residues: CASSQGSEGYEQYF.

The chain has TRBV28 and TRBJ1-6; 7 bases map to TRBD1. Looked up from germline, CDR1 is MDHEN and CDR2 is SYDVKM. The CDR3 extends over 15 amino acids. V shed 6 bases, J shed 5 bases, and the junction held 7 bases outside the gene matches. The CDR3 DNA is TGTGCCAGCAGCAGAACACAGGGGAATAATTCACCCCTCCACTTT. Amino acid sequence: CASSRTQGNNSPLHF.

The J gene is TRBJ2-5, the V gene TRBV5-1; a possible D gene is TRBD2 (6 bases). The CDR3 runs to 14 residues. Germline V gene lookup returns CDR1 SGHRS and CDR2 YFSETQ. The V gene lost 3 bases and the J gene lost 1 base, with 10 bases spanning the gap. The CDR3 here is CASSSRDSQETQYF. Here the CDR3 DNA reads TGCGCCAGCAGCTCACGGGACTCCCAAGAGACCCAGTACTTC. The whole variable domain, filled in from reference TRBV5-1 and TRBJ2-5, reads KAGVTQTPRYLIKTRGQQVTLSCSPISGHRSVSWYQQTPGQGLQFLFEYFSETQRNKGNFPGRFSGRQFSNSRSEMNVSTLELGDSALYLCASSSRDSQETQYFGPGTRLLVL.

The chain uses TRBV5-1 and TRBJ2-6; 7 positions match TRBD1. The CDR3 is made up of 15 amino acids. CDR1 is SGHRS and CDR2 is YFSETQ in the germline V gene. V shed 4 bases and J 2 bases; nucleotides not matched to a gene: 3. For the CDR3, the DNA is TGCGCCAGCAGCCGGGACAGCACTGGGGCCAACGTCCTGACTTTC. Encoded protein: CASSRDSTGANVLTF.